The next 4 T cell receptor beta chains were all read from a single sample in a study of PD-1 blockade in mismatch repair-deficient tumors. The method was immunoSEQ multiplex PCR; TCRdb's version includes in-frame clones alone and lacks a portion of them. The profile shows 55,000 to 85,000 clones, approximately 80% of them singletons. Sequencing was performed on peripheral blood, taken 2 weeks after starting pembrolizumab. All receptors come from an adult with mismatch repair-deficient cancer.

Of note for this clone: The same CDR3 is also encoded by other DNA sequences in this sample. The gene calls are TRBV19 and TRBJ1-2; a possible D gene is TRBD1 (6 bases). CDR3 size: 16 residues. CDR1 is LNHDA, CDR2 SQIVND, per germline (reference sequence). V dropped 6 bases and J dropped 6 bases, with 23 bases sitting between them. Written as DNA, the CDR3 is TGTGCCAGTAGCTCCTCTGGGGGGGCAATACTACATGGCTACACCTTC. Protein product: CASSSSGGAILHGYTF.

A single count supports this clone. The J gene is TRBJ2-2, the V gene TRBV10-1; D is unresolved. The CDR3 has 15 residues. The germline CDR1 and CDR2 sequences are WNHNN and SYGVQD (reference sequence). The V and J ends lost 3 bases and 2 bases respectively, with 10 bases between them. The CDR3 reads CASSDTTDNTGELFF. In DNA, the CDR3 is TGCGCCAGCAGTGATACTACGGACAACACCGGGGAGCTGTTTTTT.

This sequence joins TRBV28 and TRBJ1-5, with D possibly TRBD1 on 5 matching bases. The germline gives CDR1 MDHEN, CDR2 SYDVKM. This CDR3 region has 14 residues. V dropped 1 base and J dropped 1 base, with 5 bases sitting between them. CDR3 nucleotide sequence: TGTGCCAGCAGTTTATCAGGGAGCAATCAGCCCCAGCATTTT. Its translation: CASSLSGSNQPQHF. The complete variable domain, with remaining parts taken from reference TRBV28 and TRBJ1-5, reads DVKVTQSSRYLVKRTGEKVFLECVQDMDHENMFWYRQDPGLGLRLIYFSYDVKMKEKGDIPEGYSVSREKKERFSLILESASTNQTSMYLCASSLSGSNQPQHFGDGTRLSIL.

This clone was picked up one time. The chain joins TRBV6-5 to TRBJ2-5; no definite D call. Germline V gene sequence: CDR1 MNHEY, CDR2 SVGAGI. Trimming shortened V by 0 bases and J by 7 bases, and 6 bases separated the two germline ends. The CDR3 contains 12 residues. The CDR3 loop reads CASSYSLGTQYF. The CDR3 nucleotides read TGTGCCAGCAGTTACTCCTTGGGGACCCAGTACTTC.